Listed below are T cell receptor beta chains from one sample, sequenced in a study of blood T cell repertoires in COVID-19. Sequencing used immunoSEQ multiplex PCR; TCRdb keeps in-frame clones, though not all of them. Of around 99,000 clones listed, about 80% are singletons. The sample was peripheral blood. Receptors originate from a woman aged 50 to 65 with acute or convalescent COVID-19. Each CDR3 is given with its conserved first and last residue. A D gene is named only where the DNA matches it firmly. The size of a clone is reported for some rows only, either as once, few or many, or as a class for expanded clones.

d_call: .; j_call: TRBJ2-3; v_call: TRBV30; clone_size: .; cdr3_nt: TGTGCCTGGAGCAAACAGGGTACGCAGTATTTT; cdr3_aa: CAWSKQGTQYF
d_call: .; j_call: TRBJ2-3; v_call: TRBV5-6; clone_size: .; cdr3_nt: TGTGCCAGCAAACCGACGGGAACAGATACGCAGTATTTT; cdr3_aa: CASKPTGTDTQYF
d_call: .; j_call: TRBJ2-7; v_call: TRBV18; clone_size: .; cdr3_nt: TGTGCCAGCTCACCACAACAGGGCCCCTACGAGCAGTACTTC; cdr3_aa: CASSPQQGPYEQYF
d_call: TRBD1; j_call: TRBJ2-5; v_call: TRBV28; clone_size: .; cdr3_nt: TGTGCCAGCAGTTGGCAGGGGGCGCAGGGGACCCAGTACTTC; cdr3_aa: CASSWQGAQGTQYF
d_call: TRBD1; j_call: TRBJ1-2; v_call: TRBV28; clone_size: .; cdr3_nt: TGTGCCAGCGGGACAGCTCATGGCTACACCTTC; cdr3_aa: CASGTAHGYTF
d_call: TRBD1; j_call: TRBJ1-2; v_call: TRBV12-3/TRBV12-4; clone_size: .; cdr3_nt: TGTGCCAGCAGTGTACAGGGGATCTATGGCTACACCTTC; cdr3_aa: CASSVQGIYGYTF
d_call: TRBD1; j_call: TRBJ2-7; v_call: TRBV6-1; clone_size: .; cdr3_nt: TGTGCCAGCAGTGAGCCGGGACAGGGCCTTTCCTACGAGCAGTACTTC; cdr3_aa: CASSEPGQGLSYEQYF
d_call: TRBD2; j_call: TRBJ2-1; v_call: TRBV6-1; clone_size: .; cdr3_nt: TGTGCCAGCAGTGAAGCCCCTAGCGGGGGGAACTATGAGCAGTTCTTC; cdr3_aa: CASSEAPSGGNYEQFF
d_call: TRBD1; j_call: TRBJ1-5; v_call: TRBV6-1; clone_size: .; cdr3_nt: TGTGCCAGCAGTGAGACAGGGGGTCCGGGGGATGGGCCCCAGCATTTT; cdr3_aa: CASSETGGPGDGPQHF
d_call: .; j_call: TRBJ1-2; v_call: TRBV24-1; clone_size: .; cdr3_nt: TGTGCCACCAGTGACCCCACAGGGAACTATGGCTACACCTTC; cdr3_aa: CATSDPTGNYGYTF
d_call: .; j_call: TRBJ2-3; v_call: TRBV5-8; clone_size: .; cdr3_nt: TGTGCCAGCAGCTTGGGAGGACAGCATCCTACAGATACGCAGTATTTT; cdr3_aa: CASSLGGQHPTDTQYF
d_call: TRBD1; j_call: TRBJ2-3; v_call: TRBV6-6; clone_size: .; cdr3_nt: TGTGCCAGCAGAGCGACAGGGGATTCAGATACGCAGTATTTT; cdr3_aa: CASRATGDSDTQYF
d_call: TRBD1; j_call: TRBJ1-1; v_call: TRBV24-1; clone_size: .; cdr3_nt: TGTGCCACCAACTTACAGGGGAGGCACACTGAAGCTTTCTTT; cdr3_aa: CATNLQGRHTEAFF
d_call: .; j_call: TRBJ2-1; v_call: TRBV20-1; clone_size: .; cdr3_nt: TGCAGTGCTATTGCATTAGATGAGCAGTTCTTC; cdr3_aa: CSAIALDEQFF
d_call: .; j_call: TRBJ1-1; v_call: TRBV3-1/TRBV3-2; clone_size: .; cdr3_nt: TGTGCCAGCAGCCAAAACAGGGCGAACACTGAAGCTTTCTTT; cdr3_aa: CASSQNRANTEAFF
d_call: TRBD1; j_call: TRBJ1-5; v_call: TRBV19; clone_size: .; cdr3_nt: TGTGCCAGTAGTCCGGGACAGGGTCTGAATCAGCCCCAGCATTTT; cdr3_aa: CASSPGQGLNQPQHF
d_call: TRBD1; j_call: TRBJ1-2; v_call: TRBV30; clone_size: .; cdr3_nt: TGTGCCTGGAGTGTAAGTGTCAGGGGGCCGCAGATTCCGGTGTACTTAACGAATGGCTACACCTTC; cdr3_aa: CAWSVSVRGPQIPVYLTNGYTF
d_call: .; j_call: TRBJ1-1; v_call: TRBV21-1; clone_size: once; cdr3_nt: TGTGCCAGCAGCAAAGCGCCTGGGACAGGGGATGGTACTACTGAAGCTTTCTTT; cdr3_aa: CASSKAPGTGDGTTEAFF
d_call: .; j_call: TRBJ1-3; v_call: TRBV6-1; clone_size: .; cdr3_nt: TGTGCCAGCAGTGAATATGGAAACACCATATATTTT; cdr3_aa: CASSEYGNTIYF
d_call: .; j_call: TRBJ2-4; v_call: TRBV28; clone_size: .; cdr3_nt: TGTGCCATCCAACGAGGGGGGGAAGGAAACATTCAGTACTTC; cdr3_aa: CAIQRGGEGNIQYF
d_call: .; j_call: TRBJ1-1; v_call: TRBV2; clone_size: .; cdr3_nt: TGTGCCACCACGCTGACAGGTCTTAACACTGAAGCTTTCTTT; cdr3_aa: CATTLTGLNTEAFF
d_call: TRBD1; j_call: TRBJ1-2; v_call: TRBV14; clone_size: .; cdr3_nt: TGTGCCAGCAGCCAAGATACCCCGGGCAGGGGGCAGTACGGATGGAACTATGGCTACACCTTC; cdr3_aa: CASSQDTPGRGQYGWNYGYTF
d_call: .; j_call: TRBJ2-7; v_call: TRBV5-1; clone_size: .; cdr3_nt: TGCGCCAGCAGCATTGACAGGGGAGGGGAGCAGTACTTC; cdr3_aa: CASSIDRGGEQYF
d_call: .; j_call: TRBJ1-1; v_call: TRBV12-3/TRBV12-4; clone_size: .; cdr3_nt: TGTGCCAGCAGTCGACGGGGGGAAGAAGCTTTCTTT; cdr3_aa: CASSRRGEEAFF